One and the same sample provided the 7 T cell receptor beta chains below, sequenced in a study of blood T cells in healthy people across ages. Primed by a sample-barcoded 5' primer and a J-beta primer mix, a second PCR proceeded for about 7 to 12 cycles. TCRdb reprocessed the 5' RACE reads with MiXCR, giving one entry per CDR3 protein. The data contain nearly 800,000 distinct CDR3 sequences, just over 55% of them seen just once; the ten biggest clones take up 20% to 30%. The sample comprised blood. These receptors all stem from a man aged 35-49 years in good health.

The gene calls are TRBV7-2 and TRBJ2-3; 10 bases are shared with TRBD2. This CDR3 contains 19 residues. In germline, CDR1 is SGHTA, CDR2 FQGNSA. Losses at the gene ends were 4 bases for V and 7 bases for J; bases not matched to a gene: 20. Here the CDR3 DNA reads TGTGCCAGCAGCTCTAGCGGGAGTCACAATCGAGGCTACCCATATACGCAGTATTTT. Its translation is CASSSSGSHNRGYPYTQYF.

In the case of this clonotype: One end of the junction does not line up with germline, which may come from a read error. The V gene is TRBV5-4, the J gene TRBJ1-1; no firm D call. The CDR3 spans 16 residues. Germline assignment: CDR1 SGHNT and CDR2 YYREEE (reference sequence). CDR3 coding DNA: TGTGCCAGCAGCCTGACAAATCTGGTATCTAGCACTAAAGCTTTCTTT. This gives the protein CASSLTNLVSSTKAFF.

This rearrangement joins TRBV6-1 to TRBJ2-3; TRBD2 might be the D (6 bases). The CDR3 sequence is 16 residues long. The germline V and J ends were trimmed by 7 bases and 3 bases, with 20 bases remaining between them. Germline values: CDR1 MNHNS, CDR2 SASEGT. DNA for the CDR3: TGTGCCAGCAACAGCGCCTTGGGGAGGAATACAGATACGCAGTATTTT. Translation gives CASNSALGRNTDTQYF.

The chain employs TRBV4-1 and TRBJ2-4, with 7 bases matching TRBD1. The closer fit of TRBJ2-7 to the DNA end suggests the J call may be wrong. The germline V gene encodes CDR1 MGHRA and CDR2 YSYEKL. The CDR3 consists of 14 residues. CDR3 bases: TGCGCCAGCAGCCAAGATACAGGGGCCTACGAGCAGTACTTC. Translating gives CASSQDTGAYEQYF.

The chain is built from TRBV6-1 and TRBJ1-5; 8 positions agree with TRBD1. Germline trimming cut 8 bases from V and 7 bases from J; bases unmatched to any gene: 16. The V gene's germline CDR1 is MNHNS and CDR2 SASEGT. The CDR3 spans 16 residues. In DNA form, the CDR3 reads TGTGCCAGCTTAGTAGAGGACAGGGTAGTTCGGCAGCCCCAGCATTTT. Its translation is CASLVEDRVVRQPQHF.

This clonotype was seen a single time. The chain links TRBV7-9 to TRBJ2-1; TRBD2 aligns across 15 bases. The CDR3 runs 16 residues. Germline CDR1 is SEHNR and CDR2 is FQNEAQ (reference sequence). The ends lost 5 bases at V and 11 bases at J; junction bases unmatched: 10. CDR3 DNA: TGTGCCAGCAGCAAGGGACTAGCGGGAGGAAAAGTTAAGCAGTTCTTC. Protein: CASSKGLAGGKVKQFF.

This clonotype was seen a few times. The chain couples TRBV28 to TRBJ2-5; TRBD2 agrees at 11 bases. The junction had 8 bases not matched to a gene; V was cut back by 4 bases and J by 4 bases. The CDR3 contains 16 residues. Germline values: CDR1 MDHEN, CDR2 SYDVKM. CDR3 protein: CASSSGTSGLRETQYF. As DNA, the CDR3 is TGTGCCAGCAGTTCAGGGACTAGCGGTCTGAGAGAGACCCAGTACTTC.